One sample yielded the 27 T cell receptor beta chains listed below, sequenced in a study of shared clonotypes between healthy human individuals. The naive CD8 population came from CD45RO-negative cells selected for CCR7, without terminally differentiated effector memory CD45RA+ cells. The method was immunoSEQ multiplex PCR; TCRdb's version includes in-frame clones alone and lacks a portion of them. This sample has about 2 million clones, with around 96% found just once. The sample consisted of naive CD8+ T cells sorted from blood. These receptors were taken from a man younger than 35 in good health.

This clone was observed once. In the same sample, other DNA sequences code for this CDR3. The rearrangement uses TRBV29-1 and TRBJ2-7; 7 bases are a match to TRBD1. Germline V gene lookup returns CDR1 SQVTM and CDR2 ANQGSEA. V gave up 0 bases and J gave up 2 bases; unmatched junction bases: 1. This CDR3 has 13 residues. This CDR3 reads CSVEDGTAYEQYF. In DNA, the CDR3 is TGCAGCGTTGAAGATGGGACAGCCTACGAGCAGTACTTC.

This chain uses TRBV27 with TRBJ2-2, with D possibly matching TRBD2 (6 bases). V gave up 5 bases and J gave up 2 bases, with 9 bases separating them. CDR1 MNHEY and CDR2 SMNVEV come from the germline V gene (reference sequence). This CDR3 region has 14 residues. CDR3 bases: TGTGCCAGCAGTCGACTAGACAACACCGGGGAGCTGTTTTTT. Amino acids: CASSRLDNTGELFF.

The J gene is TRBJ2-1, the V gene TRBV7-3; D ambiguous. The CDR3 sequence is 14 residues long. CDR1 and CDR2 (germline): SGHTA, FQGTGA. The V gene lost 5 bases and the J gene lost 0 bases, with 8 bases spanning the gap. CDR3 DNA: TGTGCCAGCAGCCCGGACGACTCCTACAATGAGCAGTTCTTC. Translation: CASSPDDSYNEQFF.

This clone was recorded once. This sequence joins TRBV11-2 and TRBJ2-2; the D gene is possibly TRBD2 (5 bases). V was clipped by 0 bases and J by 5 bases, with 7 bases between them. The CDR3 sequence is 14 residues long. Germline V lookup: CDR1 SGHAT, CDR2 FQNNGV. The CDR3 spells CASSLDTRTGELFF. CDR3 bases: TGTGCCAGCAGCTTAGATACTAGGACCGGGGAGCTGTTTTTT.

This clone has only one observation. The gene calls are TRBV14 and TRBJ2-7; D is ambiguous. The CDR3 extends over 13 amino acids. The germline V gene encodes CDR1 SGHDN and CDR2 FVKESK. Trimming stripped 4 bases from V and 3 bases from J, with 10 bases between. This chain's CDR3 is CASSPGRIYEQYF. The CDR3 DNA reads TGTGCCAGCAGCCCAGGCCGGATCTACGAGCAGTACTTC. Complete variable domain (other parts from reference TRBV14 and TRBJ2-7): EAGVTQFPSHSVIEKGQTVTLRCDPISGHDNLYWYRRVMGKEIKFLLHFVKESKQDESGMPNNRFLAERTGGTYSTLKVQPAELEDSGVYFCASSPGRIYEQYFGPGTRLTVT.

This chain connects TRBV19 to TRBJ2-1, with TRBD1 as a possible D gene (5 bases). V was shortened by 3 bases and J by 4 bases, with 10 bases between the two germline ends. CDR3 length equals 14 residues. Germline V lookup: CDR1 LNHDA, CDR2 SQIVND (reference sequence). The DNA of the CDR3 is TGTGCCAGTAGTATCCTAGGGGCTTACAATGAGCAGTTCTTC. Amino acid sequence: CASSILGAYNEQFF. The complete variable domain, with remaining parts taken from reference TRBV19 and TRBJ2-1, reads DGGITQSPKYLFRKEGQNVTLSCEQNLNHDAMYWYRQDPGQGLRLIYYSQIVNDFQKGDIAEGYSVSREKKESFPLTVTSAQKNPTAFYLCASSILGAYNEQFFGPGTRLTVL.

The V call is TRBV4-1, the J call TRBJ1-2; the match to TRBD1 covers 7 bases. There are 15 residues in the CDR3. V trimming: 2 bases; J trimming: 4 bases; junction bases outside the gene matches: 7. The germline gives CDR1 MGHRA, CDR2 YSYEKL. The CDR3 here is CASSQRGQALYGYTF. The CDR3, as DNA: TGCGCCAGCAGCCAAAGGGGGCAGGCTCTCTATGGCTACACCTTC.

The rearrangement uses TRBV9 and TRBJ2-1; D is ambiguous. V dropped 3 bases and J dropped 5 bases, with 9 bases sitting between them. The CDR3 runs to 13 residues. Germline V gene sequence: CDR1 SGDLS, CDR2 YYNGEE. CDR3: CASSGETDNEQFF. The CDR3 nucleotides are TGTGCCAGCAGCGGAGAGACCGACAATGAGCAGTTCTTC.

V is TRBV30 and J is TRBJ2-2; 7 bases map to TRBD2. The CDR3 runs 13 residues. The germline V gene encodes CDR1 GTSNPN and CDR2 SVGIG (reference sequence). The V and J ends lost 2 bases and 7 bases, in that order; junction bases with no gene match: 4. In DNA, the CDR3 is TGTGCCTGGAGTCTCGCGGGGGACGGGGAGCTGTTTTTT. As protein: CAWSLAGDGELFF.

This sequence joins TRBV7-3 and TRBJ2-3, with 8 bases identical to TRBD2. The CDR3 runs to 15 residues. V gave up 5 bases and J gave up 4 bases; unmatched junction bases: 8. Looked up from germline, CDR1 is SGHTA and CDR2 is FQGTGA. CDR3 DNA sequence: TGTGCCAGCAGCCGTACGACTAGCGCGGCAGATACGCAGTATTTT. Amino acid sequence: CASSRTTSAADTQYF.

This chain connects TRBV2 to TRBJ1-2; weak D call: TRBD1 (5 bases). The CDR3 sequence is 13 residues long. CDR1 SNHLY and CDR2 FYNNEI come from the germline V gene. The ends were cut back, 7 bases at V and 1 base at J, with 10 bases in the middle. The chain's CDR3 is CASIGTDNYGYTF. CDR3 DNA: TGTGCCAGCATTGGGACTGATAACTATGGCTACACCTTC.

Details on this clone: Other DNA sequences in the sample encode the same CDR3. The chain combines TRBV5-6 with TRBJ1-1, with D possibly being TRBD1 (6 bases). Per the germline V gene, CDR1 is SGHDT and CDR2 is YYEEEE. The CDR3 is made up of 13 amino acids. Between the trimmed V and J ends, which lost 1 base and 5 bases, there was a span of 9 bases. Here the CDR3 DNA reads TGTGCCAGCAGCTTGAGGGGGGGAACTGAAGCTTTCTTT. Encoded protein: CASSLRGGTEAFF. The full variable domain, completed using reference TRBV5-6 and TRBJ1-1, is DAGVTQSPTHLIKTRGQQVTLRCSPKSGHDTVSWYQQALGQGPQFIFQYYEEEERQRGNFPDRFSGHQFPNYSSELNVNALLLGDSALYLCASSLRGGTEAFFGQGTRLTVV.

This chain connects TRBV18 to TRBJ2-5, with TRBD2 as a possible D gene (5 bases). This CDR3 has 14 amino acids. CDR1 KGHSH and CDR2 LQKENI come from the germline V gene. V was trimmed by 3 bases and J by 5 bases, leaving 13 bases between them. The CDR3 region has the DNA TGTGCCAGCTCACCCACGGGATTTGCCGAGACCCAGTACTTC. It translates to CASSPTGFAETQYF.

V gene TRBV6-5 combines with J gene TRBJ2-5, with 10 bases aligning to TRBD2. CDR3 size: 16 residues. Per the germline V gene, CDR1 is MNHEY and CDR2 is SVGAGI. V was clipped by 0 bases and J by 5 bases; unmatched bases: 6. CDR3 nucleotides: TGTGCCAGCAGTTACTCTCCGCTAGCGGGAGACGAGACCCAGTACTTC. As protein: CASSYSPLAGDETQYF.

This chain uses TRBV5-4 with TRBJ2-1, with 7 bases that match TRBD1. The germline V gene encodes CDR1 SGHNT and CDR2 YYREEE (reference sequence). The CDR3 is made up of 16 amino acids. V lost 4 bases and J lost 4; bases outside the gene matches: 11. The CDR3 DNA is TGTGCCAGCAGCCCCGGGACAGATATACATTACAATGAGCAGTTCTTC. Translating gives CASSPGTDIHYNEQFF.

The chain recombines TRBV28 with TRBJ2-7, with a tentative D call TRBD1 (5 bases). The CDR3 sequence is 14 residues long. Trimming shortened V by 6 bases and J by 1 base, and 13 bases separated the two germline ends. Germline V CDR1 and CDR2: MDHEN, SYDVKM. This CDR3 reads CASSPLTVSYEQYF. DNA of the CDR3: TGTGCCAGCAGCCCATTGACAGTATCCTACGAGCAGTACTTC.

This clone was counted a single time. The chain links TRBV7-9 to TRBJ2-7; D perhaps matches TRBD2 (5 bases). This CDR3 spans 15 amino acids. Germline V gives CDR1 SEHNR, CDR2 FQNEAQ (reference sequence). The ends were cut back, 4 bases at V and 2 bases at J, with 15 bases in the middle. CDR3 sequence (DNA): TGTGCCAGCAGCTCACAATTTGAGAGGGCCTACGAGCAGTACTTC. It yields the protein CASSSQFERAYEQYF.

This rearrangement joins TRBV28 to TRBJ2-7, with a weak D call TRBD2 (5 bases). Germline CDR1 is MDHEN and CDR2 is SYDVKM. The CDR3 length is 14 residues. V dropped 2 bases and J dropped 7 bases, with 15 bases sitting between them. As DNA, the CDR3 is TGTGCCAGCAGTTTAAGGCTAGCAGCGAAAGAGCAGTACTTC. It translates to CASSLRLAAKEQYF.

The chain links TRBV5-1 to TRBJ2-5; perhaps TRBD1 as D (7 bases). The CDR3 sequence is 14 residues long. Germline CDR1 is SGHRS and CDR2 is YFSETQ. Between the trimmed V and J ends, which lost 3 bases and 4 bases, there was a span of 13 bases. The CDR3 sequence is CASSSDREAETQYF. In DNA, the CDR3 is TGCGCCAGCAGCTCCGACAGGGAGGCAGAGACCCAGTACTTC. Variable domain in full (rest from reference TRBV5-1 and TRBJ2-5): KAGVTQTPRYLIKTRGQQVTLSCSPISGHRSVSWYQQTPGQGLQFLFEYFSETQRNKGNFPGRFSGRQFSNSRSEMNVSTLELGDSALYLCASSSDREAETQYFGPGTRLLVL.

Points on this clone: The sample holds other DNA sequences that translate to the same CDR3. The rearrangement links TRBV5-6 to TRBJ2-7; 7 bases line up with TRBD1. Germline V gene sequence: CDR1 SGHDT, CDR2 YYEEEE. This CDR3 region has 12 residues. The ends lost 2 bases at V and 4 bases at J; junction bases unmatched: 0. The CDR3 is CASSLQGYEQYF. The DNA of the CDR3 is TGTGCCAGCAGCTTACAGGGGTACGAGCAGTACTTC.

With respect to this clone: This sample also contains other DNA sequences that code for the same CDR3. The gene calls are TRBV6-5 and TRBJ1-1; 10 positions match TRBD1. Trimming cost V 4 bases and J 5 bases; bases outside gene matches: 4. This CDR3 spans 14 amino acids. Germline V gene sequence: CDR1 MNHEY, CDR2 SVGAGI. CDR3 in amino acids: CASSWGQGNTEAFF. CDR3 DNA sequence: TGTGCCAGCAGTTGGGGACAGGGGAATACTGAAGCTTTCTTT.

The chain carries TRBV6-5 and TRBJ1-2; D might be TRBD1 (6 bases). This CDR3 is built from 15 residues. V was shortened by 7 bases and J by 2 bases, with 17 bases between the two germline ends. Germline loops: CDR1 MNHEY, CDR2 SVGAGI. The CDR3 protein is CASTSPTGTNYGYTF. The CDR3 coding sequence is TGTGCCAGCACCTCACCGACCGGGACAAACTATGGCTACACCTTC.

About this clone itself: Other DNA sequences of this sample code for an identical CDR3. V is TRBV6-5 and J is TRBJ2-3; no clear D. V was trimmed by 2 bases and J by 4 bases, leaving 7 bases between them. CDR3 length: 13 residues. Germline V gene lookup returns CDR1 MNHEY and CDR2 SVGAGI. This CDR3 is CASSYAESDTQYF. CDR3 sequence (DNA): TGTGCCAGCAGTTACGCGGAATCAGATACGCAGTATTTT.

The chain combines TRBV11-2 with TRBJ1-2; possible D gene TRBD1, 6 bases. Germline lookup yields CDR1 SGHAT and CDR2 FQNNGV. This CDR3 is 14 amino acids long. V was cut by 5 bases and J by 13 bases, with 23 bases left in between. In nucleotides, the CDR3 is TGTGCCAGCAGCCCTGAGGGGGTAGCCCGACATTGCACCTTC. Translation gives CASSPEGVARHCTF.

In DNA form, the CDR3 reads TGCAGCGCGTGGGACAACGTCCTGACTTTC. It translates to CSAWDNVLTF. The chain recombines TRBV29-1 with TRBJ2-6; D not resolved. The CDR3 length is 10 residues. The germline V gene encodes CDR1 SQVTM and CDR2 ANQGSEA. V lost 7 bases, J lost 9 bases, and 7 bases lay in between.

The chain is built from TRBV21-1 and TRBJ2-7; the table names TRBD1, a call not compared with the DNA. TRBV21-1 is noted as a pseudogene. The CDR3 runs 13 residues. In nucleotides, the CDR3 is TGTGCCAGCAGCAAGGACAGCACCTACGAGCAGTACTTC. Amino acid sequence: CASSKDSTYEQYF.

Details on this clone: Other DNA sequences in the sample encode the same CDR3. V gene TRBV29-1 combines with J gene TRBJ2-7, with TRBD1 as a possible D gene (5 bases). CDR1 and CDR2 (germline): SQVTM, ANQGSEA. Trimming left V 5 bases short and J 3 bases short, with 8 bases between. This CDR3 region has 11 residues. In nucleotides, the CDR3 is TGCAGCGTTCGAAGGGGCTACGAGCAGTACTTC. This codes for CSVRRGYEQYF.